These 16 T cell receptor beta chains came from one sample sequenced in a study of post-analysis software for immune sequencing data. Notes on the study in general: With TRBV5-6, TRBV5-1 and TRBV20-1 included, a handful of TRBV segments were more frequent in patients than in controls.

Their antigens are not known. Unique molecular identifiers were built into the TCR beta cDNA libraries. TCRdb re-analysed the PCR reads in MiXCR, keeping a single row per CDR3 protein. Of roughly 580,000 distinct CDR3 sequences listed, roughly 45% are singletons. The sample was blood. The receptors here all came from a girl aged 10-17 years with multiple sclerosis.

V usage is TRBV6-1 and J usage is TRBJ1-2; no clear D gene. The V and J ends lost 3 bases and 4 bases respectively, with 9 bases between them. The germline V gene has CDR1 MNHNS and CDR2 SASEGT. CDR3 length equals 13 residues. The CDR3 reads CASSEGSGYGYTF. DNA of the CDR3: TGTGCCAGCAGTGAGGGGTCTGGCTATGGCTACACCTTC.

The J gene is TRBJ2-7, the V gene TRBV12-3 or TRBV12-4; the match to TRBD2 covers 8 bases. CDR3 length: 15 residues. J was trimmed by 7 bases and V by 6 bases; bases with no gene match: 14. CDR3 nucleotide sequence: TGTGCCAGCAGCCTGATGAGCGGGAGCCCTGGAGAGCAGTACTTC. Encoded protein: CASSLMSGSPGEQYF.

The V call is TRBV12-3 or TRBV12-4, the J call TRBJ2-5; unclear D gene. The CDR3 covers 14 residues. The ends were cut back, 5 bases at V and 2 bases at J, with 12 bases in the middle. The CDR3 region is CASSTPQSQETQYF. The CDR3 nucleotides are TGTGCCAGCAGTACCCCTCAGAGTCAAGAGACCCAGTACTTC.

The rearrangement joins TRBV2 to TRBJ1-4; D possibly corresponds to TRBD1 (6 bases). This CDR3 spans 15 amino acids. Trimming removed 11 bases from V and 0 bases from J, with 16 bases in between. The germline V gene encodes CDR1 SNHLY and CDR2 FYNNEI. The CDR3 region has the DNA TGTGCCGGATTGGACAGCCATACAACTAATGAAAAACTGTTTTTT. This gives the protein CAGLDSHTTNEKLFF.

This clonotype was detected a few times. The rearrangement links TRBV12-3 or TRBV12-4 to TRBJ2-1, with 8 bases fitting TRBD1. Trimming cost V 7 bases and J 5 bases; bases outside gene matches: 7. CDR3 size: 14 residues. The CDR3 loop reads CASTTTGADNEQFF. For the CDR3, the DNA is TGTGCCAGCACCACGACAGGGGCTGACAATGAGCAGTTCTTC.

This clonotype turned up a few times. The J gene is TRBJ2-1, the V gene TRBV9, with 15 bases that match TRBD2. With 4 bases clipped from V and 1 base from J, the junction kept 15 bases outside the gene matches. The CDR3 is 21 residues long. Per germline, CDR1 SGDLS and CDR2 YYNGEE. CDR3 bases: TGTGCCAGCAGCCCCCGAGGGACTAGCGGGAGGCAAGATAGGTCCTACAATGAGCAGTTCTTC. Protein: CASSPRGTSGRQDRSYNEQFF.

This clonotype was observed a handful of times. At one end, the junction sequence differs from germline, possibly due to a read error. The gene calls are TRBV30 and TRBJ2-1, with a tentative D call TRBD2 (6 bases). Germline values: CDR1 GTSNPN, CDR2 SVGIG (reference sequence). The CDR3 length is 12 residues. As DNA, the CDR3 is TGTGCCCGGAGCGGGTCCTACAATGAGCAGTTCTTC. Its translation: CARSGSYNEQFF.

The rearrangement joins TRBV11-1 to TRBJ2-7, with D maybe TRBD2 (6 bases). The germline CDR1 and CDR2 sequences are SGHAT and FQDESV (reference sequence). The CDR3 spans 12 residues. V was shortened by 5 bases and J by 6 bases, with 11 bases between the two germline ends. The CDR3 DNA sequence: TGTGCCAGCAGCATATACGGGGGCGAGCAGTACTTC. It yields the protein CASSIYGGEQYF.

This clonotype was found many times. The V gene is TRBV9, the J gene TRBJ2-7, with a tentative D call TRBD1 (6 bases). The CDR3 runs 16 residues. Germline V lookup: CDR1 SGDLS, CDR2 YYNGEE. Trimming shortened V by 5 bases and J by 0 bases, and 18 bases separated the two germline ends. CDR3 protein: CASSSATGFNSYEQYF. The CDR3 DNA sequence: TGTGCCAGCAGTTCCGCCACAGGGTTTAACTCCTACGAGCAGTACTTC.

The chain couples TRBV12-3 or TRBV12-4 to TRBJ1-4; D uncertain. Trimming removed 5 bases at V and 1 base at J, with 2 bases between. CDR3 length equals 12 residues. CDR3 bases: TGTGCCAGCAGTCAAACTAATGAAAAACTGTTTTTT. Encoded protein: CASSQTNEKLFF.

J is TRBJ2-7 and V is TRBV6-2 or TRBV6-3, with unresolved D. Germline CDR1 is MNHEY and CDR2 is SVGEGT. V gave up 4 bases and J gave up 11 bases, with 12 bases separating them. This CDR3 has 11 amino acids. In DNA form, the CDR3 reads TGTGCCAGCAGTTCCACAGATGTCGAGTACTTC. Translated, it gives CASSSTDVEYF.

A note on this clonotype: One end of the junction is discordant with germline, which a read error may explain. In DNA form, the CDR3 reads TGCACCAGCAGCACCGACCCGGGCCCGCGGTTTTACGAGCAGTACTTC. Translation: CTSSTDPGPRFYEQYF. V usage is TRBV5-1 and J usage is TRBJ2-7; no clear D. The germline V gene encodes CDR1 SGHRS and CDR2 YFSETQ. This CDR3 is built from 16 residues.

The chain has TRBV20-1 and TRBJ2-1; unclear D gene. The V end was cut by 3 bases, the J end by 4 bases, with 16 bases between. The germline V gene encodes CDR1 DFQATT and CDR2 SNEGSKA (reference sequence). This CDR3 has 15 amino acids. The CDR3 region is CSASPAEGRYNEQFF. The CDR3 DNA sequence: TGCAGTGCTAGTCCGGCGGAAGGGCGATACAATGAGCAGTTCTTC.

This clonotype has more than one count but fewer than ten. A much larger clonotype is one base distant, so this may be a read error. Here the CDR3 DNA reads TGTGCCGGCAATCCCGGAGGCATCACTGAAGCTTTCTTT. Its protein is CAGNPGGITEAFF. The chain employs TRBV12-3 or TRBV12-4 and TRBJ1-1; no clear D. The CDR3 has 13 residues. Trimming removed 11 bases from V and 4 bases from J, with 17 bases in between.

CDR3 bases: TGTGCCAGCCAACTGGACAGGTTGAACACTGAAGCTTTCTTT. Its translation: CASQLDRLNTEAFF. The chain employs TRBV10-3 and TRBJ1-1; 7 bases map to TRBD1. With 10 bases clipped from V and 0 bases from J, the junction kept 8 bases outside the gene matches. Per germline, CDR1 ENHRY and CDR2 SYGVKD. The CDR3 covers 14 residues.

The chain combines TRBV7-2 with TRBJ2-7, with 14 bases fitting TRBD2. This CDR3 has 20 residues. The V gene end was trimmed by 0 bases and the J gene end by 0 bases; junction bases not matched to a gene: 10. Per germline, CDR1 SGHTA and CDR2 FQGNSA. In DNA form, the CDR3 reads TGTGCCAGCAGCTTAGCGGCGACTAGCGGGGGGGTCCCGAGCTCCTACGAGCAGTACTTC. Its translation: CASSLAATSGGVPSSYEQYF.